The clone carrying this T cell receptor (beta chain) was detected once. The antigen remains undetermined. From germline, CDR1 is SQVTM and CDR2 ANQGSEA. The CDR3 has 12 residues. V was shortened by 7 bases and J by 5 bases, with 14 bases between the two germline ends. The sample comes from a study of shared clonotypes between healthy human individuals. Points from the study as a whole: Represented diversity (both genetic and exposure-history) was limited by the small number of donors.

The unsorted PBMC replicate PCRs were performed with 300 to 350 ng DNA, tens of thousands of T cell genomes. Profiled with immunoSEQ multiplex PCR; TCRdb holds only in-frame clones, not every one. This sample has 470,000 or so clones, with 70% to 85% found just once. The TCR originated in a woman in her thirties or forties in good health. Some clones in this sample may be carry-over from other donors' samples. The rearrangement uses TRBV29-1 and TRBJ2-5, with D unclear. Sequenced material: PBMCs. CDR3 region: CSARSGFETQYF. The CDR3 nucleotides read TGCAGCGCACGATCTGGGTTTGAGACCCAGTACTTC.